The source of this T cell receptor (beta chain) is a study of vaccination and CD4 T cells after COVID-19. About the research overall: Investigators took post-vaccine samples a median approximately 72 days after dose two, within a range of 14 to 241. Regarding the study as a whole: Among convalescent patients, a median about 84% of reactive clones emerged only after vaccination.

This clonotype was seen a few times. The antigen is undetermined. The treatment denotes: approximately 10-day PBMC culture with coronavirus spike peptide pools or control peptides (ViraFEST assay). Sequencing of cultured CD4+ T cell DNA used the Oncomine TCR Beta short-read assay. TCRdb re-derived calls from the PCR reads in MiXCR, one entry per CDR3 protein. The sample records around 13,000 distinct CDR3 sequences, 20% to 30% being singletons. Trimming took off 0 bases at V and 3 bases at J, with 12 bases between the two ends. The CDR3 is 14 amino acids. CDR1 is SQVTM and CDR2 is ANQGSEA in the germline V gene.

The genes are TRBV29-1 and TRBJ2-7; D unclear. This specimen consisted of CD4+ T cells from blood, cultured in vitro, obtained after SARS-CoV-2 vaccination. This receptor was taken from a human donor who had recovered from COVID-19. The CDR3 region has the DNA TGCAGCGTTGAAGATAATTCCGTAGACTACGAGCAGTACTTC. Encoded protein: CSVEDNSVDYEQYF.